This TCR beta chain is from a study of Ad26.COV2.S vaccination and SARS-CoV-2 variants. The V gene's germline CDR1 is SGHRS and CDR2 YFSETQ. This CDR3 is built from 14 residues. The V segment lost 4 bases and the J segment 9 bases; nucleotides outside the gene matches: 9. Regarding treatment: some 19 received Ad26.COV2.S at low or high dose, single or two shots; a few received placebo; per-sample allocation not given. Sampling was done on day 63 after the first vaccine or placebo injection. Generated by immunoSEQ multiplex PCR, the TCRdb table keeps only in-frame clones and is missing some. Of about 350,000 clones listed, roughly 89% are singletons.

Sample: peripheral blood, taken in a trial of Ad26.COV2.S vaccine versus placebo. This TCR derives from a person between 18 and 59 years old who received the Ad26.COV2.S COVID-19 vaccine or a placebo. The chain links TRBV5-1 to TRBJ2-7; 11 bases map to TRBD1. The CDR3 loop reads CASSLGQGAPMQYF. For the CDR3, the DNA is TGCGCCAGCAGCCTTGGACAGGGGGCACCTATGCAGTACTTC.